This TCR beta chain was observed in a study of human T cells and chemical hapten exposure (dated by TCRdb to about 2021). Background for the entire study: For sensitization, 2% DPC in acetone was applied to a roughly 2 cm by roughly 2 cm area of upper inner arm skin. In alopecia patients, the study followed how the peripheral blood TCR repertoire changed in vivo over primary and secondary sensitization to diphenylcyclopropenone (DPC), a hapten. The libraries were sequenced as a pool, and the TCR yield per sample differed mostly because of small variations in library volumes within the pool. Patch testing was performed on the upper back with Finn chambers containing 0.01% DPC, and the patch tests were scored after 6 days according to International Contact Dermatitis Research Group standards. Blood samples were taken from patients before sensitization (week 0) and at 2, 6 and about 24 weeks after DPC sensitization. For TCR sequencing, blood came from about 28 alopecia patients at anywhere from one to four time points (pre-sensitization, 2, 6 and 24 weeks). Throughout the study period of approximately 23 weeks, patients also received therapeutic DPC doses to the scalp every week. Most of the patients in the cohort were female, and the cohort covered alopecia areata with under or over 50% scalp involvement, alopecia totalis and alopecia universalis.

This clonotype was found a few times. Its recognized antigen is unknown. No much larger clonotype is one base removed from it; base qualities were not supplied. For CDR1 and CDR2, the germline V gene lists SGHTA and FQGTGA. V and J lose 4 bases and 3 bases, and a span of 5 bases separates them. From its cysteine to its phenylalanine, the CDR3 spans 12 amino acids. Only the CDR3 part of the read is kept: 36 bases, read in frame from the first base. The library came from RACE. Sequenced using a NextSeq 500. Library preparation attached unique molecular identifiers to individual cDNA molecules for quantitative, reproducible TCR counting. Each blood RNA sample was used to sequence both TCR alpha and TCR beta chains. The paper's processing steps were these. The median number of TCRs per sample was some 100,000, ranging from about 20,000 to 750,000. The Decombinator software suite was used to annotate V, J and CDR3 in the TCR reads. To make PS versus PT1 abundance plots, every sample was subsampled to the same number of TCRs (28,000). TCRs were defined as expanded if absent before sensitization and observed at least eight times at the 2-week time point. TCRdb's own reprocessing of the public reads used fastp at Q25 and MiXCR and kept productive beta chains. CDR3 protein duplicates are merged, each entry listing the most common genes and DNA. The V and J calls come from TCRdb's annotation, not from the publication. This sample holds about 140,000 distinct CDR3 sequences; about 11% were observed only once. Together, the top ten hold 1.2% to 1.5% of the sample.

Per the publication, the time point label means: patch test 2, 6 weeks after DPC sensitization. The meaning of the sample's treatment or condition label: therapeutic diphenylcyclopropenone sensitization with weekly scalp DPC. Blood at each patch-test visit was drawn before the patch test was applied. Patients were considered eligible if aged 18 to 70, diagnosed with alopecia and deemed suitable for DPC therapy, and patients were excluded if pregnant. Unfractionated whole blood was collected in Tempus Blood RNA tubes, and total RNA was extracted from that blood. Broader findings and caveats from the paper: DPC sensitization did not change the number of TCRs with a frequency above 1 in 1000, and there was no evidence of changes in global repertoire structure. Significantly more large CDR3 similarity clusters were formed by expanded TCRs than by pre-sensitization or healthy control sets, consistent with antigen-driven responses. All patients had alopecia, a presumed autoimmune disease, so their immune response might differ from that of healthy individuals. Patch test score correlated positively with the number of PT1 expanded TCRs, reaching significance at thresholds 8, 16 and 32 but not at 4. Repeated subsampling changed both the strength of the expansion versus patch-test correlation and the threshold at which that correlation became significant.

Sequenced material: whole blood, taken in connection with sensitization to the hapten diphenylcyclopropenone (DPC). This clonotype originated in a woman aged 45 to 65 with alopecia areata. Some clones in this sample may be carry-over from other donors' samples. The V and J segments used are TRBV7-3 and TRBJ2-3, with the D gene not clear enough to name. The CDR3 has the sequence CASSSRTDTQYF. The base sequence is TGTGCCAGCAGCTCCCGAACAGATACGCAGTATTTT.